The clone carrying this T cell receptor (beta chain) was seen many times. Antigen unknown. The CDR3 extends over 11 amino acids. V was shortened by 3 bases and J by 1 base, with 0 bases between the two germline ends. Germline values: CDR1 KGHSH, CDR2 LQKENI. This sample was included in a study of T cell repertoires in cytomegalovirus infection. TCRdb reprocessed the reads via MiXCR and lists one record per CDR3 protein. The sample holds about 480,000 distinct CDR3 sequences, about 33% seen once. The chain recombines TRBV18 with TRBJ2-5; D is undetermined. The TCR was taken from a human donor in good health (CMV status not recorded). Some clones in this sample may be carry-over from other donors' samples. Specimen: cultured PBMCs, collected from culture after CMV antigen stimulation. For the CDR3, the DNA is TGTGCCAGCTCACCCCAAGAGACCCAGTACTTC. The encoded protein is CASSPQETQYF.